The entry that follows covers one T cell receptor beta chain sequence. Its antigen target is currently unknown. Qualities for individual bases were not recorded, and no much larger clone is one base off. CDR1 is given as MNHEY and CDR2 as SVGEGT, both from the germline V gene. V loses 5 bases at its end and J loses 2 bases; junction bases beyond the gene matches: 7. Measured from the cysteine to the phenylalanine, the CDR3 is 16 residues long. The entry retains the CDR3 DNA only, 48 bases that are in frame from base 1. The data belong to a study of T cell responses to AZD1222 COVID-19 vaccine (dated by TCRdb to about 2021). The study in broad terms: A total of more than 230 trial participants underwent TCR sequencing, of whom 200 to 220 had received two doses of AZD1222 and some 25 had received two doses of the MenACWY control vaccine. Trial participants were enrolled into age subgroups of 18-55, 56-69 and 70-plus years, which contained about 160, 30 and 59 TCR-sequenced participants, respectively. Findings and caveats that apply to the study as a whole: The 56-69-year group was small, and its depth increase did not reach significance, likely because of low power. Because no samples from the day 14 peak response were available, repertoires could be characterized only after the peak T cell response. Most participants were white British and females outnumbered males, and the authors suggested that clonal diversity may have been underestimated. After two AZD1222 doses, both the breadth and the depth of spike-specific TCRs were significantly higher than at day 0 and than in MenACWY recipients. Vaccine-associated CD4 TCRs spanned the whole spike protein, with dominant responses in regions 160-218 and 743-854. Conclusions about previously exposed vaccinees were limited because only six AZD1222 recipients were SARS-CoV-2 seropositive at baseline. Epitopes outside the regions mutated in the B.1.351 and B.1.1.7 variants were reportedly recognized by nearly half of the unique spike-specific TCRs.

The CDR3 regions of human TCRbeta chains were analyzed by immunosequencing. Turning to the authors' computational methods: Repertoire TCRs were checked for matches against a reference library of SARS-CoV-2-specific TCRs that had been generated using the MIRA antigen-specificity platform. Breadth meant the fraction of unique TCRs that were SARS-CoV-2-associated, whereas depth meant the fraction of total T cells that were SARS-CoV-2-associated. Using the MIRA data, each spike-specific TCR was assigned both to the spike region to which the TCR was reactive and to a CD4 or CD8 class. Log10-transformed breadth and depth values were compared by one-way ANOVA with Sidak's multiple comparisons tests. What TCRdb holds here is the immuneACCESS table cut down to in-frame rearrangements. Part of the clones is not present; checked against another copy, under half of the missing clones reflect an unresolved V gene, and the others are unexplained. The DNA gave D and trimming, while V, J and clone size come from that table. The table for this sample lists roughly 150,000 clones; 90% of them were counted only once. The ten largest clones take up approximately 5.9% of the sample.

Read against the paper, the sample's time point label means: about 28 days (+/-7) after the second vaccine dose. AZD1222 recipients given second doses at about 4 weeks or at about 12 weeks were pooled, since spike-specific TCR depth and breadth were not found to differ between the two schedules. Vaccinee samples were obtained from the UK trials COV001 and COV002, which included a single-blind randomized controlled phase 2/3 trial of AZD1222 (ChAdOx1 nCoV-19) in healthy adults. Trial participant PBMC samples were collected at day 0 and day 28 after the second dose for TCRbeta chain sequencing. The TCR originated in an adult who received the AZD1222 COVID-19 vaccine. The source was peripheral blood, collected 28 days after the second AZD1222 dose. The rearranged chain carries TRBV6-2 or TRBV6-3 and TRBJ2-1; 9 of the junction bases match TRBD1. The nucleotide sequence is TGTGCCAGCAGTCCGCACCGGGACAGGGCCTACAATGAGCAGTTCTTC. This yields the protein CASSPHRDRAYNEQFF.